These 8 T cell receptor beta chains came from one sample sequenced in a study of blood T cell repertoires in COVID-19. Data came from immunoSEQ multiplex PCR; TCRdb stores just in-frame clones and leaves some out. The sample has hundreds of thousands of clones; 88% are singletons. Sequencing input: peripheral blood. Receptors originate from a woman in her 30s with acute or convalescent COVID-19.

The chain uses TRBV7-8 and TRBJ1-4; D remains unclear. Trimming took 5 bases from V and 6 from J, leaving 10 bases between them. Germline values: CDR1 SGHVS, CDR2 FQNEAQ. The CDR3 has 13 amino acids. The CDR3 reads CASSPTRDEKLFF. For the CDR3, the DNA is TGTGCCAGCAGCCCCACTCGAGATGAAAAACTGTTTTTT.

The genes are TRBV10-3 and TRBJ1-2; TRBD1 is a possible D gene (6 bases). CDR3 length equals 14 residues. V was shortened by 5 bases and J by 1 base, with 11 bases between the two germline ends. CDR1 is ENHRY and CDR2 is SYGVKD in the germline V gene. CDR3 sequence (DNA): TGTGCCATCAGTCCGGGACAAGATAACTATGGCTACACCTTC. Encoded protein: CAISPGQDNYGYTF.

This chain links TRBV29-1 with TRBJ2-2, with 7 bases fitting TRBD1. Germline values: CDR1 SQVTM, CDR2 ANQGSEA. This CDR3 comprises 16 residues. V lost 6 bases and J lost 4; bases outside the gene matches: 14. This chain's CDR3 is CSVAVGHRGSTGELFF. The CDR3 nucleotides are TGCAGCGTCGCCGTTGGACACAGGGGTAGCACCGGGGAGCTGTTTTTT.

The CDR3 DNA sequence: TGTGCCAGCAGCTTCCAGGCGGGTCCCTACGAGCAGTACTTC. The encoded protein is CASSFQAGPYEQYF. The gene calls are TRBV7-9 and TRBJ2-7; D is possibly TRBD2 (5 bases). The length of the CDR3 is 14 residues. The V and J ends lost 3 bases and 2 bases respectively, with 11 bases between them. Germline V gene sequence: CDR1 SEHNR, CDR2 FQNEAQ (reference sequence). Full variable domain (rest looked up from reference TRBV7-9 and TRBJ2-7): DTGVSQNPRHKITKRGQNVTFRCDPISEHNRLYWYRQTLGQGPEFLTYFQNEAQLEKSRLLSDRFSAERPKGSFSTLEIQRTEQGDSAMYLCASSFQAGPYEQYFGPGTRLTVT.

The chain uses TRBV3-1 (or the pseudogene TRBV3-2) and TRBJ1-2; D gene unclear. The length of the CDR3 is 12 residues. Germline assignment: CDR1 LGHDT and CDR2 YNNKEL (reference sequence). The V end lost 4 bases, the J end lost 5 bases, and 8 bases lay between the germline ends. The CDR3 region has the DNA TGTGCCAGCAGCCGCCGGACTTATGGCTACACCTTC. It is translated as CASSRRTYGYTF.

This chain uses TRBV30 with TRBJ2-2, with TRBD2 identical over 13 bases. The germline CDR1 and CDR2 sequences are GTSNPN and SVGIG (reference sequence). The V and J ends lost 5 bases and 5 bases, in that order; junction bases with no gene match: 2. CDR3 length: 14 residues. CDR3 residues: CAWLGLAGTGELFF. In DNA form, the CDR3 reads TGTGCCTGGCTGGGACTAGCGGGGACCGGGGAGCTGTTTTTT.

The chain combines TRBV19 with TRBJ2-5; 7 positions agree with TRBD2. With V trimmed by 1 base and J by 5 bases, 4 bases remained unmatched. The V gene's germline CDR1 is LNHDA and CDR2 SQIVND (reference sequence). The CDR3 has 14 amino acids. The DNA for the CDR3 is TGTGCCAGTAGTATAGTGGGAGGGCATGAGACCCAGTACTTC. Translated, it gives CASSIVGGHETQYF.

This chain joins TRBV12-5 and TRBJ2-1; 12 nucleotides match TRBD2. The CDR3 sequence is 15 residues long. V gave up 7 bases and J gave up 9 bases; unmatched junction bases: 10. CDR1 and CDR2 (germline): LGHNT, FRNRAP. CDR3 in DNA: TGTGCTAGTGTTTGGGGGACTAGCGGGCTAAGTGAGCAGTTCTTC. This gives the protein CASVWGTSGLSEQFF. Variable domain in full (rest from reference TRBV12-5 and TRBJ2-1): DARVTQTPRHKVTEMGQEVTMRCQPILGHNTVFWYRQTMMQGLELLAYFRNRAPLDDSGMPKDRFSAEMPDATLATLKIQPSEPRDSAVYFCASVWGTSGLSEQFFGPGTRLTVL.